Following are 18 T cell receptor beta chains from one sample sequenced in a study of cytomegalovirus exposure and HLA in healthy donors. The PCR had 60 Vbeta and 13 Jbeta primers. Assay: immunoSEQ multiplex PCR; the TCRdb copy retains only in-frame clones and omits some. The profile shows over 120,000 clones, 75% to 85% of them singletons. Material for sequencing was PBMCs. The receptor set was obtained from a man in his forties in good health and CMV-seronegative.

V and J are TRBV4-3 and TRBJ2-1; 14 bases match TRBD2. Trimming cost V 5 bases and J 9 bases; bases outside gene matches: 9. The CDR3 has 16 residues. CDR1 is LGHNA, CDR2 YSLEER, per germline. CDR3 in amino acids: CASSTSTSGGASEQFF. CDR3 in DNA: TGCGCCAGCAGCACGTCGACTAGCGGGGGGGCCTCTGAGCAGTTCTTC.

The chain couples TRBV5-6 to TRBJ1-2, with 9 nucleotides matching TRBD1. In germline, CDR1 is SGHDT, CDR2 YYEEEE. This CDR3 region has 13 residues. The V segment lost 0 bases and the J segment 8 bases; nucleotides outside the gene matches: 2. CDR3 nucleotides: TGTGCCAGCAGCTTGGACAGGGGGCTGGGCTACACCTTC. This sequence encodes CASSLDRGLGYTF.

The chain joins TRBV18 to TRBJ2-7; 8 bases match TRBD1. The V and J ends lost 6 bases and 6 bases, in that order; junction bases with no gene match: 4. This CDR3 has 12 residues. Germline CDR1 KGHSH, CDR2 LQKENI. In DNA form, the CDR3 reads TGTGCCAGCTCGGGGGACAGGACCGAGCAGTACTTC. Translation: CASSGDRTEQYF.

The rearrangement links TRBV6-1 to TRBJ2-2; unclear D gene. The CDR3 length is 15 residues. The V and J ends lost 4 bases and 1 base respectively, with 10 bases between them. Germline CDR1 reads MNHNS; CDR2 reads SASEGT. This CDR3 is CASSARRGNTGELFF. The CDR3 DNA follows: TGTGCCAGCAGTGCACGGCGCGGGAACACCGGGGAGCTGTTTTTT.

This clone is a singleton in its sample. The rearrangement joins TRBV7-9 to TRBJ2-7; 9 bases match TRBD1. The CDR3 is 14 amino acids. Trimming removed 6 bases from V and 3 bases from J; junction bases left unmatched: 6. Germline V gene data show CDR1 as SEHNR and CDR2 as FQNEAQ (reference sequence). The CDR3: CASRGAGQGYEQYF. In DNA form, the CDR3 reads TGTGCCAGCAGAGGAGCGGGACAGGGCTACGAGCAGTACTTC.

This clone has a handful of counts. J is TRBJ2-3 and V is TRBV10-3; tentatively, D is TRBD1 (5 bases). CDR3 length: 13 amino acids. The germline V gene has CDR1 ENHRY and CDR2 SYGVKD. Between the trimmed V and J ends, which lost 8 bases and 1 base, there was a span of 10 bases. CDR3 loop: CAIARDGTDTQYF. Written as DNA, the CDR3 is TGTGCCATCGCCAGGGATGGCACAGATACGCAGTATTTT.

CDR3 amino acids: CASSLEAGWVNEQFF. The CDR3 DNA sequence: TGTGCCAGCAGCTTAGAGGCAGGGTGGGTCAATGAGCAGTTCTTC. The rearrangement uses TRBV7-2 and TRBJ2-1, with a tentative D call TRBD1 (5 bases). The germline V gene encodes CDR1 SGHTA and CDR2 FQGNSA. This CDR3 region has 15 residues. V was pared by 1 base and J by 6 bases, with 13 bases between.

The V call is TRBV29-1, the J call TRBJ2-5; 11 nucleotides agree with TRBD2. Germline-derived CDR1 and CDR2 are SQVTM and ANQGSEA. This CDR3 comprises 16 residues. The ends lost 1 base at V and 5 bases at J; junction bases unmatched: 9. For the CDR3, the DNA is TGCAGCGTTGAAGTGCTAGCGGGGGGCGGGCGGGAGACCCAGTACTTC. This codes for CSVEVLAGGGRETQYF.

V gene TRBV2 combines with J gene TRBJ2-3; TRBD2 matches at 11 bases. J lost 5 bases, V lost 7 bases, and 5 bases had no gene match. Germline CDR1 SNHLY, CDR2 FYNNEI. The CDR3 totals 14 residues. CDR3 sequence: CASKLAGAGDTQYF. In nucleotides, the CDR3 is TGTGCCAGCAAACTAGCGGGGGCGGGAGATACGCAGTATTTT. The variable domain in full, with the rest retrieved from reference TRBV2 and TRBJ2-3, is EPEVTQTPSHQVTQMGQEVILRCVPISNHLYFYWYRQILGQKVEFLVSFYNNEISEKSEIFDDQFSVERPDGSNFTLKIRSTKLEDSAMYFCASKLAGAGDTQYFGPGTRLTVL.

This clone was seen a few times. The rearrangement joins TRBV10-3 to TRBJ1-5; a possible D gene is TRBD1 (6 bases). With 3 bases removed from V and 3 bases from J, the gap between germline ends came to 12 bases. In germline, CDR1 is ENHRY, CDR2 SYGVKD. CDR3 length: 15 residues. The CDR3: CAISDRDTPNQPQHF. CDR3 DNA sequence: TGTGCCATCAGTGATCGGGACACACCCAATCAGCCCCAGCATTTT.

V is TRBV6-5 and J is TRBJ1-2; 7 bases map to TRBD1. Germline CDR1 reads MNHEY; CDR2 reads SVGAGI. The CDR3 has 13 amino acids. J lost 4 bases, V lost 6 bases, and 5 bases had no gene match. The CDR3 spells CASSPGQSYGYTF. CDR3 nucleotides: TGTGCCAGCAGCCCGGGACAGAGCTATGGCTACACCTTC.

This chain uses TRBV18 with TRBJ2-5, with a tentative D call TRBD2 (5 bases). The germline CDR1 and CDR2 sequences are KGHSH and LQKENI. V lost 1 base and J lost 4, with 13 bases in between. This CDR3 comprises 15 residues. The CDR3 nucleotides are TGTGCCAGCTCACCACGGACGGGGTCGGGAGAGACCCAGTACTTC. This codes for CASSPRTGSGETQYF.

This chain uses TRBV29-1 with TRBJ1-5; D may be TRBD1 (6 bases). The germline gives CDR1 SQVTM, CDR2 ANQGSEA. Trimming took 4 bases from V and 3 from J, leaving 7 bases between them. CDR3 size: 12 residues. The DNA of the CDR3 is TGCAGCGTTGGGACAGTCAATCAGCCCCAGCATTTT. It translates to CSVGTVNQPQHF.

V gene TRBV25-1 combines with J gene TRBJ2-5; D is possibly TRBD1 (5 bases). The CDR3 is made up of 14 amino acids. The germline V and J ends were trimmed by 1 base and 5 bases, with 11 bases remaining between them. CDR1 and CDR2 from the germline V gene are MGHDK and SYGVNS. In DNA, the CDR3 is TGTGCCAGCAGTGAATCCCAGGGCCGGGAGACCCAGTACTTC. Its protein is CASSESQGRETQYF.

V gene TRBV2 combines with J gene TRBJ2-7; 9 nucleotides agree with TRBD1. The germline V gene encodes CDR1 SNHLY and CDR2 FYNNEI. After removal of 4 bases from V and 2 bases from J, the junction contained 0 bases not matched to a gene. The CDR3 runs to 13 residues. CDR3 in amino acids: CASSGTGAYEQYF. The DNA for the CDR3 is TGTGCCAGCAGTGGGACAGGGGCCTACGAGCAGTACTTC.

DNA for the CDR3: TGTGCCACCAGGGACAGGGGGCTCCCTCCCTCCGGAAACACCATATATTTT. The encoded protein is CATRDRGLPPSGNTIYF. The chain couples TRBV15 to TRBJ1-3; 11 bases match TRBD1. Looked up from germline, CDR1 is LNHNV and CDR2 is YYDKDF (reference sequence). The CDR3 loop spans 17 amino acids. V gave up 6 bases and J gave up 4 bases; unmatched junction bases: 11.

The V gene is TRBV6-1, the J gene TRBJ1-1; tentatively, D is TRBD1 (6 bases). Germline V CDR1 and CDR2: MNHNS, SASEGT. Trimming left V 0 bases short and J 6 bases short, with 29 bases between. The CDR3 has 20 amino acids. The CDR3 bases are TGTGCCAGCAGTGAAGCGCAAAGTTCCAGGGGCAGGGTTGGATGGGCTGAAGCTTTCTTT. It yields the protein CASSEAQSSRGRVGWAEAFF.

The V gene is TRBV7-2, the J gene TRBJ1-5; D may be TRBD1 (5 bases). The length of the CDR3 is 13 residues. Germline V gene data show CDR1 as SGHTA and CDR2 as FQGNSA. Deletions cut 2 bases from V and 10 bases from J, with 12 bases between. The CDR3 sequence: CASSLSREAPQHF. The DNA of the CDR3 is TGTGCCAGCAGCTTAAGCAGGGAAGCACCCCAGCATTTT.